This T cell receptor (beta chain) was identified during a study of cytomegalovirus exposure and HLA in healthy donors (dated by TCRdb to about 2017). For the study in its entirety: An earlier analysis of approximately 550 of the donors reported roughly 270 Gb of sequence data and around 120 million unique TCR beta sequences from roughly 180 million T cells. Around 330 gigabases of sequencing data and approximately 92 million unique TCR sequences made up an early release that covered 500 to 650 HLA-typed donors. The genetic ancestry cluster associated with self-reported Caucasian donors included 81% of the 300 to 400 genotyped donors. The study was designed to test whether signatures of past pathogen exposure could be identified by cataloging public T cell receptors. The T cell repertoires of several hundred subjects were profiled by immunosequencing and related to cytomegalovirus serostatus. In addition to the first cohort of around 670 subjects, a separate validation cohort of 120 different subjects was used. The study combined high-throughput TCR immunosequencing, statistical association of individual TCRs with disease status, and machine learning to predict cytomegalovirus infection status. A later analysis re-analyzed previously published TCR beta repertoires from about 600 donors and added high-resolution HLA genotyping to study TCR occurrence patterns. Rather than drawing on any new phenotypic data, the later analysis identified candidate immune exposures from TCR beta sequences and the way those sequences occurred across donors. An earlier analysis of several hundred of the donors applied high-throughput TCR beta sequencing to assess whether each TCR beta V gene segment acted as functional or pseudogenic. Donor age, sex, ethnicity and CMV serostatus were collected together with the repertoire data. Genome-wide SNP genotypes for about three fifths of the 666 donors were used in a later genetic analysis, which treated that subset as a discovery cohort. Every discovery cohort repertoire had been produced on one sequencing platform. Class I and class II HLA loci were covered by the typing at four-digit resolution. The number of typed donors differed by locus: about 620-630 for A, B, C, DRB1 and DQB1; 522 for DQA1; over 600 for DPA1; and some 430 for DPB1. Roughly 5 DR-DQ haplotypes were handled as single units for association and clustering, since linkage in the cohort was strong. Across some 400 genotyped donors of the cohort, an average of about 250,000 unique TCR beta nucleotide sequences per donor were sequenced, and 15% to 20% of those sequences were non-productive. Results the study describes overall, beyond this receptor: It was suggested by the authors that the approach could potentially be generalized to other disease states and immunological phenotypes. A later analysis reported that several top co-occurrence clusters appeared linked to parvovirus B19, influenza, CMV and Epstein-Barr virus. Immune exposure information for the cohort was limited to CMV serostatus. A group of highly shared sequence variants was considered likely to be a technical artifact of the sequencing pipeline. A later analysis found that TCR association rates varied across HLA loci, with DRB1 alleles showing the most associated TCRs and HLA-C alleles the fewest. Cytomegalovirus status was reported to be diagnosed by the classifier with high specificity and sensitivity in both the original and validation cohorts. Because counts were too low, 15 to 20 rarely observed V segments, including chromosome 9 orphons, were excluded from the earlier analysis of several hundred of the donors. Correlated functional status among segregating V segments might be attributable to linkage disequilibrium, but an unknown experimental factor could not be ruled out. A further reported finding was that TCR beta sequences accurately predicted the HLA-A and HLA-B alleles for most subjects in the first cohort. Because HLA typing was unavailable for some donors at each locus, only the typed subset was used in association tests. Specific HLA alleles were associated with about 17,000 TCR beta sequences at a false discovery rate of 0.05 in a later analysis. Broadly in line with IMGT annotations, most TCR beta V segments showed up in productive rearrangements about 87% or about 30% of the time in an earlier analysis of several hundred of the donors. A later analysis found that HLA-associated TCR beta chains were more clonally expanded and had lower generation probabilities than equally common non-associated chains. According to a later analysis, most CMV-associated TCR beta chains appeared to be HLA-restricted, and the HLA associations seemed to be driven largely by CMV exposure. The study gave a list of over 150 TCR beta chains associated with cytomegalovirus. Strong co-occurrence of HLA alleles, especially DR and DQ, made assigning TCR associations to individual alleles difficult. An association between a missense DCLRE1C variant and V-gene and J-gene trimming of TCR beta chains was found in a later genetic analysis and replicated in an independent cohort. Some IMGT-functional V segments, including TRBV6-2 and TRBV6-3, could not be told apart with the 87-base-pair reads, so those segments were excluded. According to a later genetic analysis, donors in an Asian-associated ancestry cluster had fewer N-insertions in productive TCRs than the approximately 670-donor mean. Most TCR sequences were observed very rarely across donors, whereas some public TCRs were present in many individuals. Only TCR beta chains were sequenced in this cohort, and the absence of alpha or paired-chain data limited detectable features. Sequencing depth was assumed to be roughly uniform across donors in the presence/absence analyses, though that assumption may not hold. In vitro tests confirmed that a few of the cytomegalovirus-associated TCR beta chains recognize cytomegalovirus antigens.

This clone has a handful of counts. Its antigen is currently not known. Base qualities are missing; no much larger clone stands one base away. The library was made by the immunoSEQ multiplex PCR assay. The multiplex PCR relied on a mix of 60 forward primers for TCR Vbeta segments and 13 reverse primers for TCR Jbeta segments. Amplification of the CDR3 region of rearranged TCR beta genes was performed with a multiplex PCR assay on genomic DNA. The Illumina HiSeq System was used to sequence the amplified TCR beta libraries as 87-base-pair reads. On the authors' methods: In a later analysis, approximately 74 million unique TCR beta chains were counted across the 650 to 700 repertoires, and around 10 million of these chains were shared by at least two donors. To remove PCR and sequencing errors, raw reads were error-corrected and collapsed into unique sequences using a nearest-neighbor algorithm that merged closely related sequences. CDR3 sequences were aligned to IMGT reference sequences to assign V, D and J gene segments. For a sequence to be retained, a match of at least six nucleotides was required to both a V gene segment and a J gene segment. Rearrangements were classified as productive when the CDR3 lacked stop codons and remained in frame with V and J, and all other rearrangements were classified as non-productive. Following IMGT convention, CDR3 was defined as the stretch from the second conserved V-encoded cysteine to the conserved J-encoded phenylalanine. In an earlier analysis of around 570 of the donors, sequences lacking an unambiguous match to a single V gene segment were excluded. An earlier analysis of several hundred of the donors called V segments functional above 56.7% productive rearrangements and segregating when the between-donor standard deviation exceeded 5%. A statistical classification framework was built to diagnose cytomegalovirus status from the catalog of TCR beta chain sequences. In a later analysis, TCR nucleotide sequences were compared against IMGT/GENE-DB human TR gene sequences so that V and J genes could be assigned. A later analysis assigned CDR3 sequences and most-parsimonious VDJ recombination scenarios with the TCRdist pipeline. In a later analysis, every TCR beta chain was defined by the combination of its CDR3 amino acid sequence and its V-gene family, and reads without a unique V-gene family were dropped. In a later analysis, nearly 600 highly shared, low-generation-probability nucleotide sequences were removed to address suspected cross-contamination and a sequencing artifact. In a later analysis, a clonal expansion index for each public chain was calculated from normalized within-repertoire ranks of inferred template counts. In a later analysis, generation probabilities were computed using a VDJ recombination model fitted to out-of-frame rearrangements, and the results were checked against IGoR. Hypergeometric tests were used in a later analysis to score TCR-TCR, TCR-HLA and TCR-CMV co-occurrence, with a repertoire-size bias correction applied to the TCR pairs. False discovery rates were estimated in a later analysis by permuting HLA or CMV assignments 20 times. In a later analysis, co-occurring TCRs were grouped using DBSCAN, and TCRdist sequence similarity was added for clustering within HLA-allele-positive subsets. Repertoires with fewer than 30,000 or more than 120,000 public chains were left out of co-occurrence clustering, as were five repertoires with anomalous nucleotide sharing. What TCRdb holds here is the immuneACCESS table cut down to in-frame rearrangements. Part of the clones is not present; checked against another copy, under half of the missing clones reflect an unresolved V gene, and the others are unexplained. V and J calls and clone size come straight from that table; D and trimming were deduced from the DNA. In all, the sample holds more than 140,000 clones, and over 75% of those were seen once. The ten largest clones take up approximately 6% of the sample.

The cohort comprised some 730 healthy bone marrow donors. At the time of sampling, all cohort members were nominally healthy, though unrecorded immune exposures were likely present. The donor was CMV seropositive and belonged to the group of some 290 seropositive cohort members. Each donor provided a peripheral blood sample, and peripheral blood mononuclear cells were used for TCR beta sequencing. The Qiagen DNeasy Blood Extraction Kit was used to extract genomic DNA from the blood cell samples. The CDR3 covers 13 residues, taking in both the cysteine and the phenylalanine. Just CDR3 DNA is preserved here, 39 bases in frame from base 1. Taken from the germline V gene, the CDR1 and CDR2 loops are MDHEN and SYDVKM. V loses 6 bases, J loses 5 bases, and the germline ends lie 8 bases apart.

This receptor was taken from a man under 40 in good health and CMV-seropositive. The chain links TRBV28 with TRBJ1-6, with the D gene not confidently named. The sequenced material came from PBMCs. The CDR3 region: CASSRIDNSPLHF. The DNA reads TGTGCCAGCAGCCGTATCGATAATTCACCCCTCCACTTT.